This TCR beta chain emerged from a study of blood T cell repertoires in COVID-19. The CDR3 consists of 17 residues. V shed 4 bases and J 0 bases; nucleotides not matched to a gene: 9. Profiled with immunoSEQ multiplex PCR; TCRdb holds only in-frame clones, not every one. The sample holds roughly 350,000 clones, roughly 90% seen once. The sequenced material came from PBMCs or T cells enriched from blood (not recorded which). The source of this sequence is a woman in her twenties or thirties who had recovered from COVID-19. The rearrangement joins TRBV23-1 to TRBJ2-1; TRBD1 matches 7 bases. TRBV23-1 belongs to the ORF category, with a function that is uncertain. In DNA form, the CDR3 reads TGCGCCAGCAGTCCCGGTCATGGGGACAGCTCCTACAATGAGCAGTTCTTC. This encodes CASSPGHGDSSYNEQFF.